This note documents a single T cell receptor (beta chain) sequence. In this sample, this clonotype turned up a few times. Its antigen target is currently unknown. No quality values exist for individual bases; no much larger clone is one base distant. Library preparation was by RACE. Sequencing instrument: NextSeq 500. During library preparation, unique molecular identifiers were attached to individual cDNA molecules so that TCRs could be counted quantitatively and reproducibly. Each blood RNA sample was used to sequence both TCR alpha and TCR beta chains. The source study handled its data this way. A median of about 89,000 TCRs per sample was observed, with a range of about 23,224 to 690,600. The Decombinator software suite was used to annotate V, J and CDR3 in the TCR reads. To make PS versus PT1 abundance plots, every sample was subsampled to the same number of TCRs (28,000). TCRs were defined as expanded if absent before sensitization and observed at least eight times at the 2-week time point. The raw public data were reprocessed by TCRdb itself: fastp quality trimming at Q25, MiXCR clonotype calling, in-frame beta chains only. Each CDR3 protein gets just one entry, which takes the most common genes and DNA from the rows behind it. The V and J calls follow TCRdb's processing rather than the paper's. The sample table lists about 250,000 distinct CDR3 sequences, 7.7% of them with a count of one. The top ten clones comprise 1.2% of the sample.

This specimen's time point label, interpreted: pre-sensitization, week 0. The intended sense of this specimen's treatment or condition label: therapeutic diphenylcyclopropenone sensitization with weekly scalp DPC. At every patch-test visit, the blood draw took place before the patch test was put on. Eligible patients were aged 18 to 70, diagnosed with alopecia, deemed suitable for DPC therapy, and excluded if pregnant. Unfractionated whole blood was collected in Tempus Blood RNA tubes, and total RNA was extracted from that blood. This sample was taken from a study of human T cells and chemical hapten exposure (dated by TCRdb to about 2021). Study-wide context: For sensitization, 2% DPC in acetone was applied to a 2 cm by 2 cm area of upper inner arm skin. In alopecia patients, the study followed how the peripheral blood TCR repertoire changed in vivo over primary and secondary sensitization to diphenylcyclopropenone (DPC), a hapten. Weekly therapeutic DPC doses were additionally applied to the scalp of patients throughout the roughly 23-week study period. Alopecia areata with under or over 50% scalp involvement, alopecia totalis and alopecia universalis were represented in the patient cohort, which was mostly female. Patch testing on the upper back used Finn chambers containing 0.01% DPC, with scoring done after 6 days according to International Contact Dermatitis Research Group standards. For TCR sequencing, blood came from some 31 alopecia patients at anywhere from one to four time points (pre-sensitization, 2, 6 and 24 weeks). Blood samples were taken from patients before sensitization (week 0) and at 2, 6 and about 24 weeks after DPC sensitization. Libraries were combined into a pool for sequencing, and differences in TCR yield between samples came mainly from small differences in library volumes within the pool. What the study reported, not specific to this receptor: Because every patient had alopecia, a presumed autoimmune disease, the patients' immune response might differ from that of healthy individuals. Significantly more large CDR3 similarity clusters were formed by expanded TCRs than by pre-sensitization or healthy control sets, consistent with antigen-driven responses. Repeated subsampling changed both the strength of the expansion versus patch-test correlation and the threshold at which the correlation became significant. The number of TCRs above 1 in 1000 frequency did not change with DPC sensitization; there was no evidence of global repertoire structure alterations. Patch test score was positively correlated with the number of PT1 expanded TCRs, with significance at thresholds 8, 16 and 32 but not at 4.

The sequence was collected from a man between 18 and 35 years old with alopecia areata. Some clones in this sample may be carry-over from other donors' samples. Sequencing used whole blood, obtained in connection with sensitization to the hapten diphenylcyclopropenone (DPC).

At the DNA level, the sequence is TGTGCCAGCAGCTCTTATACCTCCTACAATGAGCAGTTCTTC. This gives the protein CASSSYTSYNEQFF. The rearranged chain carries TRBV11-2 and TRBJ2-1, with the identity of the D gene unclear. From the germline V gene, CDR1 is SGHAT and CDR2 is FQNNGV. V loses 4 bases, J loses 0 bases, and the germline ends lie 7 bases apart. Inclusive of the bounding cysteine and phenylalanine, the CDR3 is 14 residues long. Only the CDR3 DNA is retained, 42 bases long and in frame from the first base.